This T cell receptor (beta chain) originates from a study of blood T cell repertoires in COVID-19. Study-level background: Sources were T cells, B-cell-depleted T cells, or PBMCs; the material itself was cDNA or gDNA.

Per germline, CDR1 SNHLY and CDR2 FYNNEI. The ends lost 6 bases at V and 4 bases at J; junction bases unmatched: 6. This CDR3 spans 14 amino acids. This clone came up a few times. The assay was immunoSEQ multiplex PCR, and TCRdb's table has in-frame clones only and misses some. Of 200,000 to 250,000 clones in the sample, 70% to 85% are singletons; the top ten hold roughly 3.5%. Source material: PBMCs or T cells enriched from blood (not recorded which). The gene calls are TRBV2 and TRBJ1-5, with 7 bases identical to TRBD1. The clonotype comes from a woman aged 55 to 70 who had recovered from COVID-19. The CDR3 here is CASRTRDRNQPQHF. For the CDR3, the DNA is TGTGCCAGCAGGACCCGGGACAGAAATCAGCCCCAGCATTTT. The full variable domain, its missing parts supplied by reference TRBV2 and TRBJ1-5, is EPEVTQTPSHQVTQMGQEVILRCVPISNHLYFYWYRQILGQKVEFLVSFYNNEISEKSEIFDDQFSVERPDGSNFTLKIRSTKLEDSAMYFCASRTRDRNQPQHFGDGTRLSIL.